This is a list of T cell receptor beta chains from one sample in a study of CD8 T cells in Susac syndrome. TCRdb reanalysed the immunoSEQ multiplex PCR reads using MiXCR and keeps one entry per CDR3 protein. The sample records about 180,000 distinct CDR3 sequences, 85% to 95% being singletons. Sample: CD4+ T cells from PBMCs. These receptor sequences come from a human donor with Susac syndrome. CDR3s include the opening cysteine and the closing phenylalanine or tryptophan. The D gene is left open where the match is weak. The size field is filled for only some rows; it gives once, few, many or a size class.

d_call	clone_size	v_call	j_call	cdr3_nt	cdr3_aa
TRBD1	.	TRBV7-2	TRBJ2-7	TGTGCCAGCAGCTTAGAGGGACAGGGACTCCACGAGCAGTACTTC	CASSLEGQGLHEQYF
.	once	TRBV19	TRBJ2-5	TGTGCCACCCAAGGACACGACCAAGAGACCCAGTACTTC	CATQGHDQETQYF
.	.	TRBV7-8	TRBJ1-5	TGTGCCAGCAGCTATATACGAGGGAAGCCCCAGCATTTT	CASSYIRGKPQHF
.	.	TRBV12-3/TRBV12-4	TRBJ1-3	TGTGCCAGCAGTTTAAGTGGGGGCGCCAGAAACACCATATATTTT	CASSLSGGARNTIYF
.	.	TRBV15	TRBJ2-1	TGTGCCACCAGGCCAGGGGTTGTAGCCCACAATGAGCAGTTCTTC	CATRPGVVAHNEQFF
.	.	TRBV7-9	TRBJ1-1	TGTGCCAGCAGCTTAGTCCAGACACGGAGCACTGAAGCTTTCTTT	CASSLVQTRSTEAFF
TRBD1	.	TRBV30	TRBJ1-5	TGTGCCTGGAGTCCCGGACAGGGGGAGCCCCAGCATTTT	CAWSPGQGEPQHF
TRBD1	once	TRBV2	TRBJ1-5	TGTGCCAGCAGCTCGGACAGGGGTGATCAGCCCCAGCATTTT	CASSSDRGDQPQHF
TRBD1	.	TRBV2	TRBJ1-1	TGTGCCAGCAGCAGGGACAGGCTGTTGGCTTTCTTT	CASSRDRLLAFF
.	.	TRBV7-2	TRBJ1-4	TGTGCCAGCAGCTTAGAGGGTGCGTTGGGCGGTGAAAAACTGTTTTTT	CASSLEGALGGEKLFF
.	.	TRBV10-3	TRBJ1-2	TGTGCCATCAGTGAGTCAGTCATGGCCAACTATGGCTACACCTTC	CAISESVMANYGYTF
TRBD1	.	TRBV12-3/TRBV12-4	TRBJ2-5	TGTGCCAGCAGTTTAGGGACAGGGGAGACCCAGTACTTC	CASSLGTGETQYF
.	.	TRBV7-8	TRBJ1-5	TGTGCCAGCAGCTTAGTGTTCCGGGCCAATCAGCCCCAGCATTTT	CASSLVFRANQPQHF
TRBD2	.	TRBV4-3	TRBJ2-2	TGCGCCAGCAGCCATGAGACTAGCGGGACAGTAGGCGGGGAGCTGTTTTTT	CASSHETSGTVGGELFF
TRBD1	.	TRBV19	TRBJ2-5	TGTGCCAGTAGTAATAACAGGGGGCAGGAGACCCAGTACTTC	CASSNNRGQETQYF
TRBD2	.	TRBV28	TRBJ2-7	TGTGCCAGCAGTAGTCCCGGGACTAGCGGGAGCTCCTACGAGCAGTACTTC	CASSSPGTSGSSYEQYF
.	.	TRBV28	TRBJ1-2	TGTGCCAGCAGTTTATTGGGAGGATGGTATGGCTACACCTTC	CASSLLGGWYGYTF
.	.	TRBV6-1	TRBJ2-1	TGTGCCAGCAGTGAAGCGGAGGTTCGGCAGAAGTTCTTC	CASSEAEVRQKFF
.	.	TRBV6-2/TRBV6-3	TRBJ1-1	TGTGCCAGCAGTTACGGGGCTTTGAGCACTGAAGCTTTCTTT	CASSYGALSTEAFF
.	.	TRBV27	TRBJ1-2	TGTGCCAGCAGTTCCAACAGGGCTAGATACTATGGCTACACCTTC	CASSSNRARYYGYTF
TRBD2	.	TRBV30	TRBJ2-3	TGTGCCTGGAGCGGGGGGGTTACAGATACGCAGTATTTT	CAWSGGVTDTQYF
TRBD1	.	TRBV28	TRBJ2-2	TGTGCCAGCACGGACAGGGGGGGCACCGGGGAGCTGTTTTTT	CASTDRGGTGELFF